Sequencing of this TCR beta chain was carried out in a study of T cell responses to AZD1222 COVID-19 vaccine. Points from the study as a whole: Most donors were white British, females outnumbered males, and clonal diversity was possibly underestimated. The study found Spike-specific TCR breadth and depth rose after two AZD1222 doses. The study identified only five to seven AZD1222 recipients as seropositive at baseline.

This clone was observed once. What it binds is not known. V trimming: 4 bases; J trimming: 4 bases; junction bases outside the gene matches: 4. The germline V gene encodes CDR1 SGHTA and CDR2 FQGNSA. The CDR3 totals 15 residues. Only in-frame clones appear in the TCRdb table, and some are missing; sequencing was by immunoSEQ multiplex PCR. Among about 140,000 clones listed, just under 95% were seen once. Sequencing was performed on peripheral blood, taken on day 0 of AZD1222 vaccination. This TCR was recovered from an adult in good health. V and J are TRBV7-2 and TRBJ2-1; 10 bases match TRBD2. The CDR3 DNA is TGTGCCAGCAGCTACTCTAGCGGGGGTTACAATGAGCAGTTCTTC. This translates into CASSYSSGGYNEQFF. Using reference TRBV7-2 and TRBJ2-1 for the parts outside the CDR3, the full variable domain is GAGVSQSPSNKVTEKGKDVELRCDPISGHTALYWYRQSLGQGLEFLIYFQGNSAPDKSGLPSDRFSAERTGGSVSTLTIQRTQQEDSAVYLCASSYSSGGYNEQFFGPGTRLTVL.